This T cell receptor beta chain derives from a study of cytomegalovirus exposure and HLA in healthy donors. Study-level results: The authors excluded some V segments, including TRBV6-2 and TRBV6-3, as indistinguishable. In vitro work confirmed that three CMV-associated chains recognize CMV antigens.

Amplification used 60 Vbeta primers and 13 Jbeta primers. This table comes from immunoSEQ multiplex PCR, and its TCRdb copy is limited to in-frame clones, with some not included. The table has roughly 200,000 clones, 85% seen once; the top ten hold about 2.2%. The germline CDR1 and CDR2 sequences are SGHKS and YYEKEE (reference sequence). This CDR3 region has 15 residues. V trimming: 4 bases; J trimming: 9 bases; junction bases outside the gene matches: 10. Points on this clone: Its antigen is as yet unknown.

The sample was PBMCs. The V and J genes are TRBV5-5 and TRBJ2-1; 10 bases fit TRBD2. The origin of this receptor is a woman in her fifties or sixties in good health and CMV-seronegative. CDR3 residues: CASSPLAGEASEQFF. The CDR3, as DNA: TGTGCCAGCAGCCCGCTAGCGGGAGAGGCTAGTGAGCAGTTCTTC.